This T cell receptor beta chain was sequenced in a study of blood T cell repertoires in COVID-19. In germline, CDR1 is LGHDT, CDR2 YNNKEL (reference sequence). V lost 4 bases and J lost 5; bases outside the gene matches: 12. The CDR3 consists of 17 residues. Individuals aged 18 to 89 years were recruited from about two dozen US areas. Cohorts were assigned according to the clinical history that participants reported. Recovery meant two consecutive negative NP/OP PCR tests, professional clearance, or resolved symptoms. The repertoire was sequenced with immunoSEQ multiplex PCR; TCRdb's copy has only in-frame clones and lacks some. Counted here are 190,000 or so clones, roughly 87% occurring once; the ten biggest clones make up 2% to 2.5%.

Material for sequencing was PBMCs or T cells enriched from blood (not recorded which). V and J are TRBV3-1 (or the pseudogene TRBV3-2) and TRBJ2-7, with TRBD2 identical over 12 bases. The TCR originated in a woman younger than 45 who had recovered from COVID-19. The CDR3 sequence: CASSPRLVTSGSNEQYF. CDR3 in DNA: TGTGCCAGCAGCCCCCGGTTAGTGACTAGCGGGAGTAACGAGCAGTACTTC.